This TCR beta chain came from a study of T-cell memory formation after mild COVID-19. Turning to the study itself: Largely donor-specific TCR clusters were found.

The study, taken as a whole, reports: The study found balanced CD4/CD8 in clones contracting day 15 to 85 and a CD4+ lean in later expanders. Contracting clones localized mainly to CM and EM when CD4+ and mainly to EMRA when CD8+.

This clonotype was observed many times. What it binds is unknown. The V gene end was trimmed by 3 bases and the J gene end by 5 bases; junction bases not matched to a gene: 8. The germline gives CDR1 SGDLS, CDR2 YYNGEE. This CDR3 is 15 amino acids long. It was 5'RACE with constant-segment primers that produced the TCR alpha and TCR beta cDNA libraries, which carried sample barcodes and UMIs. TCRdb passed the 5' RACE reads through MiXCR, listing each CDR3 protein once. The sample has fewer than 250,000 distinct CDR3 sequences; over 9.5% are singletons. The rearrangement uses TRBV9 and TRBJ1-2; 9 nucleotides agree with TRBD1. This sequence originates from a man between 18 and 35 years old who had mild COVID-19 (a few samples of this study predate the infection). Cell type and time point are not known. Material: PBMCs or a T cell subset sorted from them (not recorded which). The CDR3 reads CASSAGTGNLYGYTF. The CDR3 nucleotides are TGTGCCAGCAGCGCCGGGACAGGGAATCTTTATGGCTACACCTTC.